The table lists the clone carrying this TCR beta chain with many counts. What it binds is unknown. This sample is drawn from a study of read filtering for tumor transcriptome and immune sequencing. Across the whole study: Patients were approximately 18 male and about 15 female, mean age 65.9 years, range roughly 47 to 85. Per sample, TCR-region reads ranged about 4 to 11 million by IR-seq, roughly 75 to 1273 by RNA-seq.

Germline V lookup: CDR1 DFQATT, CDR2 SNEGSKA (reference sequence). Deletions cut 6 bases from V and 7 bases from J, with 13 bases between. The CDR3 covers 13 residues. The library was built from roughly 400 ng RNA with molecular barcoded adaptors for alpha/delta and beta/gamma chains. Each CDR3 protein is one row after TCRdb ran MiXCR on the reads. The data show tens of thousands of distinct CDR3 sequences, 20% to 25% seen once. Notes on the study in general: Roughly four fifths of IR-seq clonotypes had one read, totaling around 3.5% of reads; RNA-seq: approximately 75% and 45%.

The specimen sequenced was a population of CD138-negative cells sorted from bone marrow. This clonotype was obtained from a donor at least 40 years old with multiple myeloma. The chain has TRBV20-1 and TRBJ1-6; D is perhaps TRBD1 (5 bases). The CDR3 here is CSASGRRNSPLHF. CDR3 in DNA: TGCAGTGCGTCGGGACGCAGGAATTCACCCCTCCACTTT.